The source of this T cell receptor (beta chain) is a study of cytomegalovirus exposure and HLA in healthy donors. PCR primers comprised 60 Vbeta and 13 Jbeta primers. Assay used: immunoSEQ multiplex PCR; TCRdb lists only in-frame clones, some missing. Here the sample table reports about 110,000 clones. To note about this clone: The sample contains more than one DNA sequence encoding this CDR3.

Trimming cost V 6 bases and J 2 bases, with 10 bases left between them. This CDR3 contains 13 residues. From germline, CDR1 is SNHLY and CDR2 FYNNEI. The specimen was PBMCs. The TCR was taken from a man aged 25 to 45 in good health and CMV-seronegative. V usage is TRBV2 and J usage is TRBJ1-1; D is uncertain. CDR3 region: CASSAGLNTEAFF. CDR3 nucleotide sequence: TGTGCCAGCAGCGCGGGCCTAAACACTGAAGCTTTCTTT.